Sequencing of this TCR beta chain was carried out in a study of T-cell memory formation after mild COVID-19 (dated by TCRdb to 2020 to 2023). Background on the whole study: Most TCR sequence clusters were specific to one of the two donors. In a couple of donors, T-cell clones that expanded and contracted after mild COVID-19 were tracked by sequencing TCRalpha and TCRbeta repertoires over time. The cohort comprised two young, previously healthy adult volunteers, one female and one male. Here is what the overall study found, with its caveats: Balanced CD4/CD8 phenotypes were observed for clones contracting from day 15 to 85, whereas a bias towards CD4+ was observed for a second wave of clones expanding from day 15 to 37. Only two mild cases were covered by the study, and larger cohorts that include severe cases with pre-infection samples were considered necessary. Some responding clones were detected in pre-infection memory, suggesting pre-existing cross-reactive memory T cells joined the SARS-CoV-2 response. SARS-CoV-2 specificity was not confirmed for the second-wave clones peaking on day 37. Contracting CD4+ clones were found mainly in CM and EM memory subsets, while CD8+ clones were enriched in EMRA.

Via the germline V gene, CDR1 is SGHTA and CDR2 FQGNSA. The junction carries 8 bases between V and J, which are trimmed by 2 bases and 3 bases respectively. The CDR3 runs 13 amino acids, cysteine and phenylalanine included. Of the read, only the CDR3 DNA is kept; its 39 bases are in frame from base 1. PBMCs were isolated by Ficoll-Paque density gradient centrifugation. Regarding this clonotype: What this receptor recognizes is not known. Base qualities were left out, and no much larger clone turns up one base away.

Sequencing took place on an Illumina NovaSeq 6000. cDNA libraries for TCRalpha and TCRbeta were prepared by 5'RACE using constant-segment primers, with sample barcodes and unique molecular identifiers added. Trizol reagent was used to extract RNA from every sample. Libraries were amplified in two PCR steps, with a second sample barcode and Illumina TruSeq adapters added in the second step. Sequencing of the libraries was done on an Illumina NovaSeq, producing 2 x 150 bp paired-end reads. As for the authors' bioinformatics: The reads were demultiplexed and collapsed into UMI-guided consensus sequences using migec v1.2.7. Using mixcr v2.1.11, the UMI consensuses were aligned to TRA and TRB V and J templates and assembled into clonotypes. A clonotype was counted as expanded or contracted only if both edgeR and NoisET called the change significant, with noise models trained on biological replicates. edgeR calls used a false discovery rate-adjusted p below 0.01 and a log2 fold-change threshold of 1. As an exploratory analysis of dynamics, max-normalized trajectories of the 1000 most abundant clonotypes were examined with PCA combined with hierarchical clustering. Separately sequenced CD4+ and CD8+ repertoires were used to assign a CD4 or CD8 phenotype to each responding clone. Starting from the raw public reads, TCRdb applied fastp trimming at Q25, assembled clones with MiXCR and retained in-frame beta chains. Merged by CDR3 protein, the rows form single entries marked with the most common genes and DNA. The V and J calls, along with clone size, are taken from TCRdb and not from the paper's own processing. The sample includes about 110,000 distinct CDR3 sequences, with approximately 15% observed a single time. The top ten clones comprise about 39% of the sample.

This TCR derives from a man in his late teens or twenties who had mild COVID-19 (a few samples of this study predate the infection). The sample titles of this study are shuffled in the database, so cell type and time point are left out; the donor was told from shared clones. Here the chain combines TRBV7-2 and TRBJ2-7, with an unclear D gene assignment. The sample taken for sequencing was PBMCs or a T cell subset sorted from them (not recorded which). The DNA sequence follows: TGTGCCAGCAGCTTATTTACGGGCTACGAGCAGTACTTC. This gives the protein CASSLFTGYEQYF.